This T cell receptor beta chain was identified in a study of metastatic and nonmetastatic thyroid tumors. Study overall: Malignant thyroid and benign thyroid patients provided blood and tumor or nodule tissue whose repertoires were compared.

Study-wide findings and caveats: When malignant thyroid tumors were compared with benign nodules, TCR beta diversity was reportedly significantly higher in the malignant tumors. This held in both blood and tumor samples.

This clone was counted at least ten times. Its target is not known. Thyroid surgery took place with no prior treatment in any patient. The CDR3 runs 15 residues. The V end lost 4 bases, the J end lost 0 bases, and 12 bases lay between the germline ends. The V gene's germline CDR1 is MGHRA and CDR2 YSYEKL. As handled by the study authors: What underpinned the distant-metastasis classifier for papillary thyroid cancer was the set of CDR3 differences across clinicopathological groups. TCRdb reassembled clones from the PCR reads with MiXCR. None of the V and J calls come from the authors' own analysis; TCRdb made them. The sample yields about 27,000 clones, roughly 15% seen once.

Specimen: blood. The receptor comes from a male donor with papillary thyroid cancer or a benign thyroid nodule (not recorded which). Some clones in this sample may be carry-over from other donors' samples. The genes are TRBV4-1 and TRBJ1-2; D call uncertain. The CDR3 DNA follows: TGCGCCAGCAGCCCCGCCGGTGGAGCTAACTATGGCTACACCTTC. This encodes CASSPAGGANYGYTF.